This TCR beta chain came from a study of Ad26.COV2.S vaccination and SARS-CoV-2 variants. The study, taken as a whole, reports: Substantial breadth in spike-specific CD8+ and CD4+ T cell responses was reportedly seen after vaccination. Researchers cautioned that TCR breadth and depth analyses may have underestimated total T cell responses.

With 0 bases removed from V and 1 base from J, the gap between germline ends came to 7 bases. This CDR3 spans 14 amino acids. Germline CDR1 and CDR2: SGDLS and YYNGEE. In the case of this clone: Its specificity is not known.

Here immunoSEQ multiplex PCR was the method, and the copy in TCRdb shows in-frame clones only, minus some. The data contain about 350,000 clones, about 91% of them singletons. The receptor comes from a human donor who had recovered from COVID-19. Sequencing was performed on peripheral blood, taken after recovery from COVID-19. The gene calls are TRBV9 and TRBJ2-5; D not certain. The DNA of the CDR3 is TGTGCCAGCAGCGTAGGGGTCATCCAAGAGACCCAGTACTTC. Protein: CASSVGVIQETQYF. The entire variable domain, with the rest obtained from reference TRBV9 and TRBJ2-5, is as follows: DSGVTQTPKHLITATGQRVTLRCSPRSGDLSVYWYQQSLDQGLQFLIQYYNGEERAKGNILERFSAQQFPDLHSELNLSSLELGDSALYFCASSVGVIQETQYFGPGTRLLVL.